This T cell receptor beta chain stems from a study of cytomegalovirus exposure and HLA in healthy donors. Study-level findings and limits: Sequencing likely caused a cluster of highly shared sequence variants.

As concerns this clone: Antigen: not known.

This CDR3 is 16 amino acids long. CDR1 LGHNA and CDR2 YNFKEQ come from the germline V gene. V was pared by 0 bases and J by 2 bases, with 6 bases of the junction left unmatched. Primers for the PCR totalled 60 Vbeta and 13 Jbeta. Sequenced by immunoSEQ multiplex PCR; TCRdb stores in-frame clones only, minus some. The table shows about 98,000 clones, with more than 75% occurring only once. Source material: PBMCs. This sequence was found in a human donor in good health. This chain uses TRBV4-2 with TRBJ1-2; TRBD1 agrees at 7 bases. The CDR3 sequence: CASSQDEGGRNYGYTF. CDR3 nucleotides: TGTGCCAGCAGCCAAGATGAAGGGGGCAGAAACTATGGCTACACCTTC.